A selection of T cell receptor beta chains follows, all from one sample in a study of regulatory T cells in long-lasting Graves disease. TCRdb reprocessed the multiplex PCR reads with MiXCR, giving one entry per CDR3 protein. The data contain around 460,000 distinct CDR3 sequences, less than 15% of them singletons. This sample was also put to use in a study of T cells in Graves' hyperthyroidism and ophthalmopathy.

The specimen was peripheral blood mononuclear cells (PBMCs), collected at new diagnosis, from a patient treated with antithyroid drugs. The receptors originated from a woman in her fifties or sixties with Graves disease. Both conserved end residues are part of each CDR3. A D gene is named only where the DNA matches it firmly. A row's size may be missing; if present it is once, few, many or a size class.

CDR3aa: CSARSRWEGYNEQFF; CDR3nt: TGCAGTGCTAGATCCCGGTGGGAGGGCTACAATGAGCAGTTCTTC; abundance: many; v_gene: TRBV20-1; j_gene: TRBJ2-1; len: 15; d_gene: TRBD2
CDR3aa: CASSLSRPAYNEQFF; CDR3nt: TGTGCCAGCAGTTTATCTCGTCCGGCGTACAATGAGCAGTTCTTC; abundance: many; v_gene: TRBV27; j_gene: TRBJ2-1; len: 15; d_gene: .
CDR3aa: CASSFSGVPYEQYF; CDR3nt: TGTGCCAGCAGTTTTTCAGGGGTCCCCTACGAGCAGTACTTC; abundance: .; v_gene: TRBV28; j_gene: TRBJ2-7; len: 14; d_gene: .
CDR3aa: CASSRLAGEQNEQFF; CDR3nt: TGTGCCAGCAGTCGCCTAGCGGGAGAGCAAAATGAGCAGTTCTTC; abundance: many; v_gene: TRBV12-3/TRBV12-4; j_gene: TRBJ2-1; len: 15; d_gene: TRBD2
CDR3aa: CASSQVGTLQETQYF; CDR3nt: TGTGCCAGCAGCCAAGTAGGAACACTCCAAGAGACCCAGTACTTC; abundance: .; v_gene: TRBV3-1; j_gene: TRBJ2-5; len: 15; d_gene: .
CDR3aa: CASSLFLAGEYEQFF; CDR3nt: TGTGCCAGCAGCTTATTCTTAGCGGGAGAATATGAGCAGTTCTTC; abundance: .; v_gene: TRBV13; j_gene: TRBJ2-1; len: 15; d_gene: TRBD2
CDR3aa: CSAIELTGYTDTQYF; CDR3nt: TGCAGTGCTATCGAACTGACAGGGTATACAGATACGCAGTATTTT; abundance: many; v_gene: TRBV20-1; j_gene: TRBJ2-3; len: 15; d_gene: TRBD1
CDR3aa: CASSQDRAGPPYNSPLHF; CDR3nt: TGCGCCAGCAGCCAAGATCGCGCGGGGCCACCCTATAATTCACCCCTCCACTTT; abundance: .; v_gene: TRBV4-1; j_gene: TRBJ1-6; len: 18; d_gene: .
CDR3aa: CASRDVDRTEAFF; CDR3nt: TGCGCCAGCAGAGACGTAGACAGAACTGAAGCTTTCTTT; abundance: many; v_gene: TRBV5-1; j_gene: TRBJ1-1; len: 13; d_gene: .
CDR3aa: CASRGQGGETQYF; CDR3nt: TGTGCCAGCAGAGGACAGGGGGGGGAGACCCAGTACTTC; abundance: many; v_gene: TRBV5-5; j_gene: TRBJ2-5; len: 13; d_gene: TRBD1
CDR3aa: CASSPGHYEQYF; CDR3nt: TGTGCCAGCAGCCCGGGGCATTACGAGCAGTACTTC; abundance: many; v_gene: TRBV28; j_gene: TRBJ2-7; len: 12; d_gene: .
CDR3aa: CSAREDGLTTDTQYF; CDR3nt: TGCAGTGCTAGAGAGGATGGCTTAACTACAGATACGCAGTATTTT; abundance: .; v_gene: TRBV20-1; j_gene: TRBJ2-3; len: 15; d_gene: .
CDR3aa: CASSLGQGGEWAKNIQYF; CDR3nt: TGTGCCAGCAGCTTAGGGCAGGGGGGAGAGTGGGCCAAAAACATTCAGTACTTC; abundance: .; v_gene: TRBV13; j_gene: TRBJ2-4; len: 18; d_gene: .
CDR3aa: CASSFTGPSDTEAFF; CDR3nt: TGTGCCAGCAGTTTCACAGGGCCGAGTGACACTGAAGCTTTCTTT; abundance: many; v_gene: TRBV2; j_gene: TRBJ1-1; len: 15; d_gene: .
CDR3aa: CASSQAAWAKDTDTQYF; CDR3nt: TGTGCCAGCAGCCAAGCGGCGTGGGCCAAGGACACAGATACGCAGTATTTT; abundance: many; v_gene: TRBV14; j_gene: TRBJ2-3; len: 17; d_gene: .
CDR3aa: CASSLWTSGHNEQFF; CDR3nt: TGTGCCAGCAGCTTATGGACTAGCGGCCACAATGAGCAGTTCTTC; abundance: few; v_gene: TRBV7-8; j_gene: TRBJ2-1; len: 15; d_gene: TRBD2
CDR3aa: CASSEDGANNQPQHF; CDR3nt: TGTGCCAGCAGTGAAGACGGAGCAAACAATCAGCCCCAGCATTTT; abundance: many; v_gene: TRBV2; j_gene: TRBJ1-5; len: 15; d_gene: .
CDR3aa: CSAKKGLRETQYF; CDR3nt: TGCAGTGCCAAGAAGGGTTTAAGGGAGACCCAGTACTTC; abundance: few; v_gene: TRBV20-1; j_gene: TRBJ2-5; len: 13; d_gene: .
CDR3aa: CASREQGSNTEAFF; CDR3nt: TGTGCCAGCAGGGAACAGGGATCGAACACTGAAGCTTTCTTT; abundance: many; v_gene: TRBV6-1; j_gene: TRBJ1-1; len: 14; d_gene: .
CDR3aa: CASSRTDSNQPQHF; CDR3nt: TGTGCCAGCAGTCGGACAGATAGCAATCAGCCCCAGCATTTT; abundance: many; v_gene: TRBV2; j_gene: TRBJ1-5; len: 14; d_gene: .
CDR3aa: CAAGAPAGKLFF; CDR3nt: TGTGCGGCGGGGGCTCCGGCGGGGAAACTGTTTTTT; abundance: .; v_gene: TRBV28; j_gene: TRBJ1-4; len: 12; d_gene: .
CDR3aa: CASSLVFGGRASKPPQQYF; CDR3nt: TGTGCCAGCAGTTTAGTGTTCGGGGGGCGTGCTAGCAAGCCCCCCCAGCAGTACTTC; abundance: .; v_gene: TRBV12-3/TRBV12-4; j_gene: TRBJ2-7; len: 19; d_gene: .
CDR3aa: CSARDPRQGMNEQFF; CDR3nt: TGCAGTGCTAGAGATCCACGACAGGGGATGAATGAGCAGTTCTTC; abundance: many; v_gene: TRBV20-1; j_gene: TRBJ2-1; len: 15; d_gene: TRBD1
CDR3aa: CASRVAGSTDTQYF; CDR3nt: TGTGCCAGCAGGGTAGCCGGAAGCACAGATACGCAGTATTTT; abundance: many; v_gene: TRBV5-1; j_gene: TRBJ2-3; len: 14; d_gene: .
CDR3aa: CASSPHQGARTEAFF; CDR3nt: TGTGCCAGCAGCCCCCACCAGGGGGCGCGTACTGAAGCTTTCTTT; abundance: many; v_gene: TRBV11-2; j_gene: TRBJ1-1; len: 15; d_gene: TRBD1
CDR3aa: CASSPQVNQPQHF; CDR3nt: TGTGCCAGCTCACCACAGGTAAATCAGCCCCAGCATTTT; abundance: many; v_gene: TRBV18; j_gene: TRBJ1-5; len: 13; d_gene: .
CDR3aa: CAISEGLDTYGYTF; CDR3nt: TGTGCCATCAGTGAAGGACTGGACACGTATGGCTACACCTTC; abundance: .; v_gene: TRBV10-3; j_gene: TRBJ1-2; len: 14; d_gene: .
CDR3aa: CASSLVGPYQETQYF; CDR3nt: TGCGCCAGCAGCTTGGTGGGGCCCTACCAAGAGACCCAGTACTTC; abundance: few; v_gene: TRBV5-1; j_gene: TRBJ2-5; len: 15; d_gene: .
CDR3aa: CASSRTGAFQPQHF; CDR3nt: TGTGCCAGCAGTCGGACAGGGGCGTTCCAGCCCCAGCATTTT; abundance: many; v_gene: TRBV27; j_gene: TRBJ1-5; len: 14; d_gene: TRBD1
CDR3aa: CASRGTSGAYEQYF; CDR3nt: TGTGCCAGCAGGGGGACTAGCGGAGCCTACGAGCAGTACTTC; abundance: many; v_gene: TRBV2; j_gene: TRBJ2-7; len: 14; d_gene: TRBD2
CDR3aa: CASSLEDRAFREKLFF; CDR3nt: TGTGCCAGCAGCTTAGAGGACAGGGCCTTTCGTGAAAAACTGTTTTTT; abundance: many; v_gene: TRBV7-8; j_gene: TRBJ1-4; len: 16; d_gene: TRBD1
CDR3aa: CASSTAGPADTQYF; CDR3nt: TGTGCCAGCAGCACGGCGGGGCCGGCAGATACGCAGTATTTT; abundance: few; v_gene: TRBV27; j_gene: TRBJ2-3; len: 14; d_gene: .
CDR3aa: CASSPGLAAHSEQFF; CDR3nt: TGTGCCAGCAGCCCGGGACTAGCGGCGCACAGTGAGCAGTTCTTC; abundance: few; v_gene: TRBV7-6; j_gene: TRBJ2-1; len: 15; d_gene: TRBD2
CDR3aa: CSVTDSHPNQPQHF; CDR3nt: TGCAGCGTGACTGACAGCCATCCCAATCAGCCCCAGCATTTT; abundance: .; v_gene: TRBV29-1; j_gene: TRBJ1-5; len: 14; d_gene: .
CDR3aa: CASSSSGRVMREQYF; CDR3nt: TGTGCCAGCAGTAGTAGCGGGAGGGTAATGAGGGAGCAGTACTTC; abundance: many; v_gene: TRBV6-1; j_gene: TRBJ2-7; len: 15; d_gene: TRBD2
CDR3aa: CASSQGDRGGEKLFF; CDR3nt: TGCGCCAGCAGCCAGGGGGACAGGGGAGGAGAAAAACTGTTTTTT; abundance: few; v_gene: TRBV4-1; j_gene: TRBJ1-4; len: 15; d_gene: TRBD1
CDR3aa: CASKKGLSGANVLTF; CDR3nt: TGTGCCAGCAAAAAGGGCCTCTCTGGGGCCAACGTCCTGACTTTC; abundance: .; v_gene: TRBV6-1; j_gene: TRBJ2-6; len: 15; d_gene: .
CDR3aa: CASSLLLGGNWYNEQFF; CDR3nt: TGTGCCAGCAGCTTACTCCTGGGCGGGAATTGGTACAATGAGCAGTTCTTC; abundance: .; v_gene: TRBV11-2; j_gene: TRBJ2-1; len: 17; d_gene: .
CDR3aa: CASSPRRTGETYEQYF; CDR3nt: TGCGCCAGCAGCCCCCGCAGGACAGGCGAAACCTACGAGCAGTACTTC; abundance: few; v_gene: TRBV5-1; j_gene: TRBJ2-7; len: 16; d_gene: TRBD1
CDR3aa: CASSDRLAGLTDTQYF; CDR3nt: TGTGCCAGCAGTGATCGACTAGCGGGCCTCACAGATACGCAGTATTTT; abundance: .; v_gene: TRBV27; j_gene: TRBJ2-3; len: 16; d_gene: TRBD2
CDR3aa: CASSRDTLNTEAFF; CDR3nt: TGTGCCAGCTCTAGGGACACCCTAAACACTGAAGCTTTCTTT; abundance: .; v_gene: TRBV6-1; j_gene: TRBJ1-1; len: 14; d_gene: .
CDR3aa: CASSLRQNSYEQYF; CDR3nt: TGTGCCAGCAGTTTACGACAGAACTCCTACGAGCAGTACTTC; abundance: few; v_gene: TRBV12-3/TRBV12-4; j_gene: TRBJ2-7; len: 14; d_gene: .
CDR3aa: CSARAGTGDWYNSPLHF; CDR3nt: TGCAGTGCTAGAGCCGGGACAGGGGATTGGTATAATTCACCCCTCCACTTT; abundance: few; v_gene: TRBV20-1; j_gene: TRBJ1-6; len: 17; d_gene: TRBD1
CDR3aa: CASKRTGVTEAFF; CDR3nt: TGTGCCTCCAAAAGGACAGGGGTCACTGAAGCTTTCTTT; abundance: .; v_gene: TRBV19; j_gene: TRBJ1-1; len: 13; d_gene: TRBD1
CDR3aa: CASSRSRVARGETEAFF; CDR3nt: TGTGCCAGCAGCCGATCTCGTGTCGCCAGGGGTGAAACTGAAGCTTTCTTT; abundance: many; v_gene: TRBV7-6; j_gene: TRBJ1-1; len: 17; d_gene: .
CDR3aa: CASSNQPTDRGVSYQETQYF; CDR3nt: TGCGCCAGCAGCAACCAACCGACGGACAGGGGAGTTTCGTACCAAGAGACCCAGTACTTC; abundance: .; v_gene: TRBV5-1; j_gene: TRBJ2-5; len: 20; d_gene: TRBD1
CDR3aa: CASSDRLAGETQYF; CDR3nt: TGTGCCAGCAGTGATAGGCTAGCGGGAGAGACCCAGTACTTC; abundance: many; v_gene: TRBV25-1; j_gene: TRBJ2-5; len: 14; d_gene: TRBD2
CDR3aa: CASSQVGQPYGYTF; CDR3nt: TGTGCCAGCAGCCAAGTCGGACAGCCCTATGGCTACACCTTC; abundance: few; v_gene: TRBV4-2; j_gene: TRBJ1-2; len: 14; d_gene: .
CDR3aa: CASSIADYGYTF; CDR3nt: TGTGCCAGTAGTATAGCCGACTATGGCTACACCTTC; abundance: few; v_gene: TRBV19; j_gene: TRBJ1-2; len: 12; d_gene: .
CDR3aa: CASRHDFGNTIYF; CDR3nt: TGTGCCTCAAGACACGACTTTGGAAACACCATATATTTT; abundance: many; v_gene: TRBV11-1; j_gene: TRBJ1-3; len: 13; d_gene: .
CDR3aa: CASSWFQAGGNEQFF; CDR3nt: TGTGCCAGCAGCTGGTTTCAAGCAGGGGGGAATGAGCAGTTCTTC; abundance: many; v_gene: TRBV3-1; j_gene: TRBJ2-1; len: 15; d_gene: .
CDR3aa: CASSFYSGSGGYNEQFF; CDR3nt: TGTGCCAGCAGCTTCTATAGCGGGAGTGGTGGCTACAATGAGCAGTTCTTC; abundance: .; v_gene: TRBV5-6; j_gene: TRBJ2-1; len: 17; d_gene: TRBD2
CDR3aa: CASSLAKITGVPERYYGYTF; CDR3nt: TGCGCCAGCAGCTTGGCAAAAATTACAGGGGTTCCGGAACGCTACTATGGCTACACCTTC; abundance: few; v_gene: TRBV5-1; j_gene: TRBJ1-2; len: 20; d_gene: TRBD1
CDR3aa: CASSLVKAYNSYEQYF; CDR3nt: TGTGCCAGCAGTTTAGTGAAAGCATATAACTCCTACGAGCAGTACTTC; abundance: many; v_gene: TRBV27; j_gene: TRBJ2-7; len: 16; d_gene: .
CDR3aa: CAIGYDRSAYNEQFF; CDR3nt: TGTGCCATCGGCTACGACAGGTCCGCATACAATGAGCAGTTCTTC; abundance: once; v_gene: TRBV10-3; j_gene: TRBJ2-1; len: 15; d_gene: .